A single sample gave rise to the 22 T cell receptor beta chains below, sequenced in a study of glioma-infiltrating T cells. Using RNA template, CDR3s of TCR alpha and beta were amplified with iRepertoire arm-PCR. Each CDR3 protein gets one entry after TCRdb re-called the multiplex PCR reads with MiXCR. The sample has 300,000 to 450,000 distinct CDR3 sequences, 41% seen once. Input material: glioma tissue, nonneoplastic brain tissue, or PBMCs (not recorded which). These receptors all come from a human donor with low-grade glioma or glioblastoma, undergoing nonglioma brain surgery, or in good health (not recorded which).

The chain carries TRBV4-1 and TRBJ1-1; 7 bases are a match to TRBD1. Looked up from germline, CDR1 is MGHRA and CDR2 is YSYEKL. Unmatched junction bases numbered 5, after V lost 3 bases and J lost 1 base. The CDR3 covers 15 residues. CDR3 sequence: CASSHTGTENTEAFF. CDR3 nucleotides: TGCGCCAGCAGCCATACCGGGACAGAGAACACTGAAGCTTTCTTT.

A word on this clonotype: The junction shows a germline mismatch at one end, possibly a read error. The chain carries TRBV20-1 and TRBJ2-7, with 10 positions matching TRBD2. Germline V lookup: CDR1 DFQATT, CDR2 SNEGSKA (reference sequence). This CDR3 has 14 residues. CDR3 in DNA: TGCAGAGCTAGGGCTAGCGGGAGTTCATACGAGCAGTACTTC. Translation gives CRARASGSSYEQYF.

The CDR3 DNA sequence: TGCAGTGCTAGCCCGCAGGCTAGCACAGATACGCAGTATTTT. Its protein product is CSASPQASTDTQYF. The chain joins TRBV20-1 to TRBJ2-3, with unresolved D. V gave up 3 bases and J gave up 0 bases, with 10 bases separating them. The CDR3 has 14 amino acids. CDR1 is DFQATT, CDR2 SNEGSKA, per germline (reference sequence).

This clonotype came up a few times. The V and J genes are TRBV5-1 and TRBJ1-1; D gene uncertain. The CDR3 is made up of 14 amino acids. V lost 3 bases and J 0 bases, leaving 9 bases between the germline ends. The V gene's germline CDR1 is SGHRS and CDR2 YFSETQ. Written as DNA, the CDR3 is TGCGCCAGCAGCTCCACAGAAATGAACACTGAAGCTTTCTTT. It encodes CASSSTEMNTEAFF.

The chain has TRBV19 and TRBJ2-1; no clear D. Trimming cost V 6 bases and J 5 bases, with 14 bases left between them. Germline values: CDR1 LNHDA, CDR2 SQIVND (reference sequence). The CDR3 runs to 14 residues. The CDR3 reads CASSPTLANNEQFF. In DNA, the CDR3 is TGTGCCAGTAGCCCAACCCTGGCAAACAATGAGCAGTTCTTC.

Comment on this clonotype: The junction departs from germline at one end; a sequencing error may be responsible. V and J are TRBV7-2 and TRBJ2-3; 10 nucleotides match TRBD2. From germline, CDR1 is SGHTA and CDR2 FQGNSA. The CDR3 has 15 residues. The CDR3 sequence: CAGSLAGGRADTQYF. The DNA for the CDR3 is TGTGCCGGCAGCTTAGCGGGAGGCCGGGCGGATACGCAGTATTTT.

The table lists this clonotype with a few counts. The chain joins TRBV7-9 to TRBJ2-3; D unclear. This CDR3 spans 14 amino acids. The V gene lost 0 bases and the J gene lost 3 bases, with 7 bases spanning the gap. Germline V lookup: CDR1 SEHNR, CDR2 FQNEAQ (reference sequence). CDR3 DNA: TGTGCCAGCAGCTTAGCCCCTCAGACAGATACGCAGTATTTT. It codes for CASSLAPQTDTQYF.

This clonotype has just a few counts. CDR3 DNA sequence: TGTGCCAGCACCTTAGACAGGGGGCGGTTCTACGAGCAGTACTTC. This sequence encodes CASTLDRGRFYEQYF. This chain links TRBV6-2 or TRBV6-3 with TRBJ2-7, with 10 bases lining up with TRBD1. V was pared by 7 bases and J by 3 bases, with 9 bases of the junction left unmatched. The CDR3 covers 15 residues. Germline CDR1 reads MNHEY; CDR2 reads SVGEGT.

For this clonotype: Here the CDR3 omits its conserved ending phenylalanine or tryptophan, so a read error is the likely source. The V call is TRBV6-2 or TRBV6-3, the J call TRBJ1-5, with D possibly being TRBD1 (6 bases). The CDR3 extends over 17 amino acids. Germline assignment: CDR1 MNHEY and CDR2 SVGEGT. CDR3 nucleotide sequence: TGTGCCAGCAGTTTACAGGGTGGGGCAGGGAGCAATCGGCCCCAGCATTCT. This encodes CASSLQGGAGSNRPQHS.

The chain has TRBV2 and TRBJ1-1; D ambiguous. The CDR3 sequence is 13 residues long. Trimming cost V 2 bases and J 7 bases, with 11 bases left between them. From germline, CDR1 is SNHLY and CDR2 FYNNEI. DNA for the CDR3: TGTGCCAGCAGTGAACTCCGGCGGAGTGAAGCTTTCTTT. Its protein product is CASSELRRSEAFF.

This chain connects TRBV5-4 to TRBJ1-2; TRBD1 matches at 7 bases. CDR1 and CDR2 (germline): SGHNT, YYREEE (reference sequence). With V trimmed by 5 bases and J by 2 bases, 3 bases remained unmatched. The CDR3 contains 13 residues. The CDR3 DNA reads TGTGCCAGCAGGTCACAGGGGAACTATGGCTACACCTTC. It encodes CASRSQGNYGYTF. Full variable domain (outside the CDR3, taken from reference TRBV5-4 and TRBJ1-2): ETGVTQSPTHLIKTRGQQVTLRCSSQSGHNTVSWYQQALGQGPQFIFQYYREEENGRGNFPPRFSGLQFPNYSSELNVNALELDDSALYLCASRSQGNYGYTFGSGTRLTVV.

CDR3 protein: CASSVLTGAPYEQYF. In nucleotides, the CDR3 is TGTGCCAGCAGCGTCCTGACAGGGGCTCCCTACGAGCAGTACTTC. The chain joins TRBV7-9 to TRBJ2-7; 8 positions match TRBD1. This CDR3 is built from 15 residues. The V and J ends lost 5 bases and 2 bases, in that order; junction bases with no gene match: 8. Germline-derived CDR1 and CDR2 are SEHNR and FQNEAQ (reference sequence).

A note on this clonotype: A much larger clone is a single base away; this may be a read error. The J gene is TRBJ2-2, the V gene TRBV28; 9 nucleotides line up with TRBD2. Trimming at V came to 3 bases and at J to 9 bases, leaving 8 bases not matched to a gene. Germline CDR1 reads MDHEN; CDR2 reads SYDVKM. This CDR3 is built from 15 residues. CDR3 region: CASSFEREDSWELFF. The CDR3 nucleotides are TGTGCCAGCAGTTTTGAGCGGGAGGATTCCTGGGAGCTGTTTTTT.

This clonotype was seen only a few times. The chain employs TRBV27 and TRBJ1-1; D unresolved. This CDR3 region has 14 residues. V shed 0 bases and J shed 3 bases, with 8 bases lying between them. Germline V gene sequence: CDR1 MNHEY, CDR2 SMNVEV (reference sequence). The CDR3 sequence is CASSLSQLHTEAFF. The CDR3 region has the DNA TGTGCCAGCAGTTTATCACAGCTACACACTGAAGCTTTCTTT.

This clonotype has only a few counts. The rearrangement uses TRBV20-1 and TRBJ2-3; weak D call: TRBD1 (5 bases). The CDR3 contains 16 residues. The V end was cut by 3 bases, the J end by 0 bases, with 16 bases between. The germline CDR1 and CDR2 sequences are DFQATT and SNEGSKA (reference sequence). The CDR3 here is CSASQYGQYSTDTQYF. The CDR3, as DNA: TGCAGTGCTAGTCAATACGGACAATACAGCACAGATACGCAGTATTTT.

There are a few counts of this clonotype. The chain uses TRBV12-3 or TRBV12-4 and TRBJ2-2; TRBD2 matches 10 bases. V lost 7 bases to trimming and J lost 4 bases; unmatched junction nucleotides: 12. This CDR3 contains 17 residues. CDR3 sequence reads: CASTDQRSGRATGELFF. In nucleotides, the CDR3 is TGTGCCAGCACCGACCAAAGGAGCGGGAGGGCCACCGGGGAGCTGTTTTTT.

This clonotype appeared a few times. This rearrangement joins TRBV6-2 or TRBV6-3 to TRBJ2-3; D not resolved. The CDR3 runs to 15 residues. Per germline, CDR1 MNHEY and CDR2 SVGEGT. The V and J ends lost 2 bases and 0 bases respectively, with 9 bases between them. The CDR3 here is CASSYVGISTDTQYF. In nucleotides, the CDR3 is TGTGCCAGCAGTTACGTGGGAATAAGCACAGATACGCAGTATTTT.

This clonotype appeared many times. The chain recombines TRBV3-1 with TRBJ2-5; D may correspond to TRBD1 or TRBD2 (5 bases each). The germline gives CDR1 LGHDT, CDR2 YNNKEL (reference sequence). The V gene lost 4 bases and the J gene lost 2 bases, with 11 bases spanning the gap. This CDR3 contains 14 residues. CDR3 region: CASSRETVQETQYF. The CDR3 nucleotides are TGTGCCAGCAGCCGGGAGACAGTACAAGAGACCCAGTACTTC.

To note about this clonotype: Compared with germline, one end of the junction differs, possibly owing to a read error. V gene TRBV7-2 combines with J gene TRBJ2-7; perhaps TRBD2 as D (6 bases). Germline V gene sequence: CDR1 SGHTA, CDR2 FQGNSA. CDR3 size: 15 residues. The CDR3 DNA follows: TGTGCCAGCAGCATCTGGGCTGGAGGGAAAAACGAGCGGTACTTC. Protein product: CASSIWAGGKNERYF.

As regards this clonotype: This sequence may be a read error, since a much larger clone differs from it by one base. The chain employs TRBV6-6 and TRBJ2-1; TRBD2 aligns across 14 bases. Germline-derived CDR1 and CDR2 are MNHNY and SVGAGI (reference sequence). The length of the CDR3 is 16 residues. The CDR3 region has the DNA TGTGCCAGCAGTTACCCCTGGACTAGCGGGAGGAATGAGGAGTTCTTC. As protein: CASSYPWTSGRNEEFF.

This clonotype has a count of ten or more. The V and J genes are TRBV6-1 and TRBJ1-1; perhaps TRBD1 as D (5 bases). CDR3 length: 13 residues. From germline, CDR1 is MNHNS and CDR2 SASEGT. With 8 bases removed from V and 3 bases from J, the gap between germline ends came to 13 bases. CDR3 sequence (DNA): TGTGCCAGCGGGTCCGGGACTCACACTGAAGCTTTCTTT. It codes for CASGSGTHTEAFF.

Comment on this clonotype: Since the CDR3 does not end with the conserved phenylalanine or tryptophan, this likely comes from a read error. The rearrangement joins TRBV29-1 to TRBJ2-1; D possibly corresponds to TRBD1 (5 bases). This CDR3 has 11 amino acids. Germline CDR1 SQVTM, CDR2 ANQGSEA. V shed 4 bases and J shed 6 bases, with 7 bases lying between them. Written as DNA, the CDR3 is TGCAGCGTTGCCAGGGTCAATGAGCAGTTCTCC. Protein product: CSVARVNEQFS.